The next 13 T cell receptor beta chains were all read from a single sample in a study of CD8 T cells in Susac syndrome. cDNA came from around 0.5 to 1 ug RNA primed by random hexamers. MiXCR, applied by TCRdb to the immunoSEQ multiplex PCR reads, yields one record per CDR3 protein. This table holds some 300,000 distinct CDR3 sequences, around 85% found once. The sequencing sample was made of CD8+ T cells from PBMCs. The receptors originated from a human donor with multiple sclerosis.

The genes are TRBV15 and TRBJ2-7; 9 bases map to TRBD1. This CDR3 has 14 amino acids. V lost 1 base to trimming and J lost 5 bases; unmatched junction nucleotides: 3. Germline V lookup: CDR1 LNHNV, CDR2 YYDKDF (reference sequence). CDR3 sequence: CATSRGWTGDEQYF. CDR3 DNA sequence: TGTGCCACCAGCAGAGGTTGGACAGGGGACGAGCAGTACTTC.

This clonotype was found a few times. The chain is built from TRBV4-1 and TRBJ2-1, with D unclear. This CDR3 spans 13 amino acids. Germline-derived CDR1 and CDR2 are MGHRA and YSYEKL. The ends were cut back, 0 bases at V and 14 bases at J, with 14 bases in the middle. The CDR3 is CASSQDPERWKFF. The CDR3 bases are TGCGCCAGCAGCCAAGATCCAGAAAGATGGAAGTTCTTC.

V and J are TRBV19 and TRBJ2-7, with D possibly TRBD1 on 6 matching bases. The CDR3 spans 16 residues. Looked up from germline, CDR1 is LNHDA and CDR2 is SQIVND (reference sequence). The V gene lost 1 base and the J gene lost 3 bases, with 16 bases spanning the gap. The CDR3 loop is CASSIARDRSGYEQYF. CDR3 nucleotide sequence: TGTGCCAGTAGTATAGCCCGCGACAGGTCTGGCTACGAGCAGTACTTC.

The rearrangement uses TRBV24-1 and TRBJ2-7; D is ambiguous. Germline V gene data show CDR1 as KGHDR and CDR2 as SFDVKD. The length of the CDR3 is 12 residues. The V gene lost 3 bases and the J gene lost 2 bases, with 4 bases spanning the gap. CDR3 protein: CATSDGPYEQYF. The CDR3 nucleotides read TGTGCCACCAGTGATGGGCCCTACGAGCAGTACTTC.

This chain links TRBV15 with TRBJ2-5; no clear D gene. Looked up from germline, CDR1 is LNHNV and CDR2 is YYDKDF (reference sequence). The CDR3 consists of 15 residues. V lost 1 base and J 2 bases, leaving 11 bases between the germline ends. The CDR3 loop is CATSRVRQLQETQYF. CDR3 coding DNA: TGTGCCACCAGCAGAGTGCGGCAGTTACAAGAGACCCAGTACTTC.

The chain carries TRBV28 and TRBJ2-5; TRBD2 is a possible D gene (5 bases). The CDR3 sequence is 14 residues long. Germline assignment: CDR1 MDHEN and CDR2 SYDVKM. V was shortened by 7 bases and J by 0 bases, with 12 bases between the two germline ends. CDR3: CASTKLDYQETQYF. CDR3 coding DNA: TGTGCCAGCACCAAACTAGATTACCAAGAGACCCAGTACTTC.

V is TRBV23-1 and J is TRBJ2-7, with D unresolved. TRBV23-1 is an ORF for which the function is uncertain. The CDR3 extends over 10 amino acids. The V and J ends lost 9 bases and 5 bases respectively, with 8 bases between them. The CDR3 DNA reads as TGCGCCAGGACTCCCGACGAGCAGTACTTC. Its protein product is CARTPDEQYF.

The genes are TRBV18 and TRBJ2-1; D call uncertain. This CDR3 comprises 14 residues. Germline V gene lookup returns CDR1 KGHSH and CDR2 LQKENI. With 3 bases removed from V and 5 bases from J, the gap between germline ends came to 11 bases. CDR3 DNA sequence: TGTGCCAGCTCACCTCCTCTAGGGAACAATGAGCAGTTCTTC. Its translation: CASSPPLGNNEQFF.

The rearrangement uses TRBV29-1 and TRBJ2-1, with 9 bases aligning to TRBD2. Per the germline V gene, CDR1 is SQVTM and CDR2 is ANQGSEA. Trimming took 6 bases from V and 9 from J; bases not matched to a gene: 12. This CDR3 region has 14 residues. CDR3 nucleotide sequence: TGCAGCGTCTACTTAGCGGGAGTTTATGGTGAGCAGTTCTTC. This translates into CSVYLAGVYGEQFF.

The chain couples TRBV27 to TRBJ1-2; 10 bases are a match to TRBD1. With 2 bases clipped from V and 4 bases from J, the junction kept 4 bases outside the gene matches. Germline V gives CDR1 MNHEY, CDR2 SMNVEV (reference sequence). The CDR3 covers 15 residues. The CDR3 region has the DNA TGTGCCAGCAGTTTAGGGACAGGGGCCGCCTATGGCTACACCTTC. Protein sequence: CASSLGTGAAYGYTF.

The V gene is TRBV11-2, the J gene TRBJ1-2; D perhaps matches TRBD1 (5 bases). Germline lookup yields CDR1 SGHAT and CDR2 FQNNGV. CDR3 length: 15 amino acids. V was trimmed by 2 bases and J by 4 bases, leaving 14 bases between them. The chain's CDR3 is CASSLMPGTVYGYTF. In DNA form, the CDR3 reads TGTGCCAGCAGCTTAATGCCCGGGACGGTCTATGGCTACACCTTC.

This chain joins TRBV28 and TRBJ1-1, with D unclear. V lost 6 bases to trimming and J lost 5 bases, with 16 bases between them. From germline, CDR1 is MDHEN and CDR2 SYDVKM. The CDR3 totals 14 residues. The CDR3 DNA is TGTGCCAGCAGGGTGGATCGGGGTGGTACTGAAGCTTTCTTT. This codes for CASRVDRGGTEAFF.

The V call is TRBV28, the J call TRBJ2-1; 9 bases map to TRBD1. Trimming removed 8 bases from V and 2 bases from J; junction bases left unmatched: 4. The CDR3 extends over 14 amino acids. The germline CDR1 and CDR2 sequences are MDHEN and SYDVKM. The CDR3 loop is CASGGQGTYNEQFF. The CDR3 nucleotides are TGTGCCAGCGGTGGACAGGGGACCTACAATGAGCAGTTCTTC.